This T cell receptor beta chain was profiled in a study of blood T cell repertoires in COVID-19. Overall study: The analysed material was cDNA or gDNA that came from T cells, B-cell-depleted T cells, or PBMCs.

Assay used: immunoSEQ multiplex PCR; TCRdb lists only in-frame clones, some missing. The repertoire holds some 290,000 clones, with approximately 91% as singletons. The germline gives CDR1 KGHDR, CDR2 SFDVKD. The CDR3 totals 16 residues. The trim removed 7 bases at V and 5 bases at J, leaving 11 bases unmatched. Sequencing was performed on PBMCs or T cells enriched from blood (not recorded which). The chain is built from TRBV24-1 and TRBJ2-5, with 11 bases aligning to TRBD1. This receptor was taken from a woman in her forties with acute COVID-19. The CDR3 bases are TGTGCCACCAGCAAAACTCCGGGACAGGGGGTTGAGACCCAGTACTTC. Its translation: CATSKTPGQGVETQYF.